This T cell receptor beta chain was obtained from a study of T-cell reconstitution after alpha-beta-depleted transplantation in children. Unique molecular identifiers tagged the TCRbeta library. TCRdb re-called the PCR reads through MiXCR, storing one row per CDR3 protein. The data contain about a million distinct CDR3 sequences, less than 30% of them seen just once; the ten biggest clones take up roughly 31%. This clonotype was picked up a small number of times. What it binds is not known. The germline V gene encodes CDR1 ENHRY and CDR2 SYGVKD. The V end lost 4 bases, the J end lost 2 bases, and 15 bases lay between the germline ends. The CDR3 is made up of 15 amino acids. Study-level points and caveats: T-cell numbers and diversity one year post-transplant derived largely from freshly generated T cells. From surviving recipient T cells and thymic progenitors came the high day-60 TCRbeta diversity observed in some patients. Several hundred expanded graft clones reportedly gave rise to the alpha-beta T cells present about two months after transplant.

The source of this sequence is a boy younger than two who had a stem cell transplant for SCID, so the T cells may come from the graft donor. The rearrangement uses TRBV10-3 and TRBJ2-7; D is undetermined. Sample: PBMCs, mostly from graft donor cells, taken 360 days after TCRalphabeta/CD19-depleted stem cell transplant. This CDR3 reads CAISGGLIGTYEQYF. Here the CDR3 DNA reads TGTGCCATCAGTGGAGGCCTAATCGGAACCTACGAGCAGTACTTC.